The 14 T cell receptor beta chains below all came from one sample that was sequenced in a study of sequential checkpoint blockade in melanoma. The sample's treatment: randomized to nivolumab then ipilimumab (arm A) or the reverse (arm B). Here immunoSEQ multiplex PCR was the method, and the copy in TCRdb shows in-frame clones only, minus some. This sample has tens of thousands of clones, with over 30% found just once. The specimen was tumor tissue (inferred from file names), collected from a patient given nivolumab and ipilimumab in sequence. These receptors were collected from a human donor with melanoma.

The V gene is TRBV25-1, the J gene TRBJ1-1; D possibly corresponds to TRBD1 (5 bases). Germline V gene lookup returns CDR1 MGHDK and CDR2 SYGVNS. CDR3 length: 13 amino acids. V was pared by 7 bases and J by 4 bases, with 13 bases between. In nucleotides, the CDR3 is TGTGCCAGCACGTGGGGGACCGGCACTGAAGCTTTCTTT. It translates to CASTWGTGTEAFF.

This chain connects TRBV28 to TRBJ2-7; TRBD1 aligns across 9 bases. Per the germline V gene, CDR1 is MDHEN and CDR2 is SYDVKM. Trimming at V came to 4 bases and at J to 5 bases, leaving 12 bases not matched to a gene. This CDR3 contains 16 residues. The CDR3 DNA reads as TGTGCCAGCAGTTACCCTCCGGACAGGGGTGGCAACGAGCAGTACTTC. Its protein is CASSYPPDRGGNEQYF. Looking up the rest from reference TRBV28 and TRBJ2-7 gives the full variable domain: DVKVTQSSRYLVKRTGEKVFLECVQDMDHENMFWYRQDPGLGLRLIYFSYDVKMKEKGDIPEGYSVSREKKERFSLILESASTNQTSMYLCASSYPPDRGGNEQYFGPGTRLTVT.

This clone was observed a few times. The chain links TRBV6-8 to TRBJ1-2; 9 bases align to TRBD1. Looked up from germline, CDR1 is MNHGY and CDR2 is SAAAGT. With V trimmed by 10 bases and J by 2 bases, 5 bases remained unmatched. This CDR3 spans 13 amino acids. CDR3 amino acids: CAINGQGNYGYTF. The DNA for the CDR3 is TGTGCCATCAATGGACAGGGGAACTATGGCTACACCTTC.

This clone was counted a few times. The chain is built from TRBV19 and TRBJ2-3, with 12 bases lining up with TRBD2. The V segment lost 5 bases and the J segment 5 bases; nucleotides outside the gene matches: 14. This CDR3 comprises 18 residues. Looked up from germline, CDR1 is LNHDA and CDR2 is SQIVND (reference sequence). The CDR3: CASSVRLAGEGHGDTQYF. As DNA, the CDR3 is TGTGCCAGTAGTGTCCGACTAGCGGGAGAGGGTCACGGAGATACGCAGTATTTT.

The chain links TRBV30 to TRBJ2-3, with 7 bases aligning to TRBD1. The CDR3 contains 14 residues. J lost 3 bases, V lost 3 bases, and 6 bases had no gene match. Germline assignment: CDR1 GTSNPN and CDR2 SVGIG (reference sequence). CDR3 region: CAWRTGLYTDTQYF. The CDR3, as DNA: TGTGCCTGGAGGACAGGGCTTTATACAGATACGCAGTATTTT.

The rearrangement links TRBV28 to TRBJ2-7; TRBD2 agrees at 7 bases. The ends lost 8 bases at V and 0 bases at J; junction bases unmatched: 10. The CDR3 runs to 15 residues. Per the germline V gene, CDR1 is MDHEN and CDR2 is SYDVKM. The CDR3 loop reads CASSNWGGSSYEQYF. DNA of the CDR3: TGTGCCAGCTCTAATTGGGGGGGGAGCTCCTACGAGCAGTACTTC.

This clone was detected a few times. The J gene is TRBJ1-5, the V gene TRBV28, with D unclear. The germline V gene has CDR1 MDHEN and CDR2 SYDVKM. V lost 4 bases and J lost 1, with 8 bases in between. The CDR3 runs to 14 residues. CDR3 sequence (DNA): TGTGCCAGCAGTTCCCCCTCGAGCAATCAGCCCCAGCATTTT. Translation gives CASSSPSSNQPQHF.

The V call is TRBV30, the J call TRBJ1-1; no clear D gene. Per germline, CDR1 GTSNPN and CDR2 SVGIG (reference sequence). The CDR3 consists of 15 residues. The V and J ends lost 1 base and 6 bases respectively, with 18 bases between them. The CDR3 sequence is CAWSGALTRNSEAFF. CDR3 DNA sequence: TGTGCCTGGAGTGGGGCCCTTACACGGAATTCTGAAGCTTTCTTT.

The rearrangement uses TRBV6-8 and TRBJ2-7, with D possibly called TRBD1 or TRBD2 (5 bases each). V shed 4 bases and J shed 2 bases, with 9 bases lying between them. The CDR3 totals 13 residues. The germline gives CDR1 MNHGY, CDR2 SAAAGT. CDR3 coding DNA: TGTGCCAGCAGTTTCCGGGACCCCTACGAGCAGTACTTC. It encodes CASSFRDPYEQYF.

The chain recombines TRBV25-1 with TRBJ1-2; D uncertain. V lost 7 bases and J lost 8, with 14 bases in between. Germline CDR1 MGHDK, CDR2 SYGVNS. The CDR3 length is 12 residues. The CDR3 DNA follows: TGTGCCAGCACCTCTAACGGGATCGGCTACACCTTC. Its protein is CASTSNGIGYTF.

This clone came up a few times. The chain combines TRBV6-8 with TRBJ2-5; 12 bases are shared with TRBD2. Germline trimming cut 2 bases from V and 0 bases from J; bases unmatched to any gene: 7. CDR1 is MNHGY and CDR2 is SAAAGT in the germline V gene. This CDR3 comprises 18 residues. CDR3: CASSYIRTSGANQETQYF. CDR3 bases: TGTGCCAGCAGTTACATACGGACTAGCGGGGCGAACCAAGAGACCCAGTACTTC.

This chain joins TRBV29-1 and TRBJ1-1; D may be TRBD1 (5 bases). The V gene lost 4 bases and the J gene lost 5 bases, with 11 bases spanning the gap. CDR3 length: 12 residues. The germline CDR1 and CDR2 sequences are SQVTM and ANQGSEA. The CDR3 coding sequence is TGCAGCGTTGTCAAAAAGGGGACTGAAGCTTTCTTT. Translation: CSVVKKGTEAFF.

The genes are TRBV6-4 and TRBJ1-2; 7 bases are a match to TRBD1. The germline V gene has CDR1 MRHNA and CDR2 SNTAGT. The CDR3 consists of 11 residues. V shed 11 bases and J 4 bases; nucleotides not matched to a gene: 4. Here the CDR3 reads CAASGGYGYTF. The CDR3 DNA is TGTGCCGCCTCAGGGGGCTATGGCTACACCTTC.

The chain has TRBV19 and TRBJ1-4; a possible D gene is TRBD1 (5 bases). This CDR3 spans 15 amino acids. V was shortened by 3 bases and J by 7 bases, with 15 bases between the two germline ends. Germline V gene sequence: CDR1 LNHDA, CDR2 SQIVND (reference sequence). CDR3 in DNA: TGTGCCAGTAGTATGTTATCAGGGACTGGTGAAAAACTGTTTTTT. Amino acids: CASSMLSGTGEKLFF.